This T cell receptor beta chain was captured in a study of T cell changes during pregnancy in multiple sclerosis. The data were produced by immunoSEQ multiplex PCR, yet TCRdb's version contains in-frame clones alone and is incomplete. Of about 97,000 clones listed, more than 85% are singletons. This CDR3 is 14 amino acids long. J gave up 6 bases and V 6 bases, and 10 bases lay outside the gene matches. Germline V CDR1 and CDR2: MDHEN, SYDVKM. Here the sequenced sample was peripheral blood, taken in the second trimester of pregnancy. V and J are TRBV28 and TRBJ2-7; 8 nucleotides line up with TRBD1. The TCR sequence derives from a female donor with multiple sclerosis, enrolled in a pregnancy study. CDR3 protein: CASSLTGDAGEQYF. The CDR3 DNA reads TGTGCCAGCAGCCTGACAGGGGATGCGGGCGAGCAGTACTTC.